This T cell receptor (beta chain) was identified in a study of blood T cell repertoires in COVID-19. Whole-study context: Acute and convalescent COVID-19 samples came from the United States, Italy and Spain.

V lost 5 bases and J lost 1, with 8 bases in between. The CDR3 length is 13 residues. The germline V gene has CDR1 MNHEY and CDR2 SMNVEV (reference sequence). Researchers sorted participants into cohorts using their self-reported clinical history. Exposed enrollees had met someone with a PCR-confirmed or clinician-diagnosed COVID-19 case at some point within the 2 weeks before study entry. The protocol was immunoSEQ multiplex PCR, while the TCRdb copy is restricted to in-frame clones and leaves out a portion. The data hold 150,000 or so clones, with roughly 88% observed a single time. Sequences were obtained from PBMCs or T cells enriched from blood (not recorded which). This chain connects TRBV27 to TRBJ1-1; D gene unclear. The TCR originated in a man between 65 and 85 years old who had been exposed to COVID-19. DNA for the CDR3: TGTGCCAGCAGTACAACACAGAACACTGAAGCTTTCTTT. Translated: CASSTTQNTEAFF.